The 22 T cell receptor beta chains below were found in one sample sequenced in a study of technical replicates of blood from a handful of donors. Clones were read by immunoSEQ multiplex PCR, and TCRdb kept only the in-frame ones, dropping some. The sample contains about 75,000 clones, 80% to 95% of which appear only once. The sequencing sample was made of T cells isolated from PBMCs. Receptor source: a human donor in good health.

This clone was counted once. This chain uses TRBV9 with TRBJ1-1; D call uncertain. This CDR3 comprises 17 residues. CDR1 and CDR2 from the germline V gene are SGDLS and YYNGEE. V gave up 0 bases and J gave up 1 base, with 16 bases separating them. CDR3 in amino acids: CASSVASGGSPNTEAFF. The CDR3 region has the DNA TGTGCCAGCAGCGTAGCGTCTGGCGGCTCCCCGAACACTGAAGCTTTCTTT.

This chain connects TRBV9 to TRBJ1-3; 8 bases line up with TRBD1. The CDR3 runs 16 residues. Germline V lookup: CDR1 SGDLS, CDR2 YYNGEE. Trimming took 4 bases from V and 5 from J; bases not matched to a gene: 11. Written as DNA, the CDR3 is TGTGCCAGCAGCACCCGGACAGGGCTGTCGAGAAACACCATATATTTT. This codes for CASSTRTGLSRNTIYF.

The rearrangement joins TRBV6-6 to TRBJ2-7; 9 bases line up with TRBD1. Germline CDR1 is MNHNY and CDR2 is SVGAGI (reference sequence). V was clipped by 11 bases and J by 12 bases; unmatched bases: 23. The CDR3 has 15 amino acids. The CDR3 is CAESGQGYGLAVRYF. In nucleotides, the CDR3 is TGTGCCGAGTCGGGACAGGGATATGGTCTAGCGGTTCGGTACTTC.

The rearrangement links TRBV27 to TRBJ1-3; TRBD1 aligns across 10 bases. The CDR3 loop spans 14 amino acids. Germline trimming cut 6 bases from V and 4 bases from J; bases unmatched to any gene: 3. Germline loops: CDR1 MNHEY, CDR2 SMNVEV (reference sequence). CDR3 in DNA: TGTGCCAGCAGATCGACAGGGGGCGGAAACACCATATATTTT. This encodes CASRSTGGGNTIYF.

The rearrangement joins TRBV30 to TRBJ1-2; D may be TRBD1 (5 bases). This CDR3 is 12 amino acids long. The V gene lost 0 bases and the J gene lost 7 bases, with 9 bases spanning the gap. Germline V CDR1 and CDR2: GTSNPN, SVGIG (reference sequence). This chain's CDR3 is CAWSVGGGGYTF. In DNA, the CDR3 is TGTGCCTGGAGTGTAGGCGGGGGTGGCTACACCTTC.

This chain connects TRBV9 to TRBJ2-1; 11 positions match TRBD2. CDR3 size: 15 residues. V lost 4 bases, J lost 4 bases, and 4 bases stayed unmatched. The germline CDR1 and CDR2 sequences are SGDLS and YYNGEE. CDR3 bases: TGTGCCAGCAGCTCGAGACTAGCGGGGTACAATGAGCAGTTCTTC. This encodes CASSSRLAGYNEQFF.

This clone was seen a handful of times. The chain links TRBV28 to TRBJ1-1; no definite D call. The V gene lost 8 bases and the J gene lost 1 base, with 5 bases spanning the gap. There are 11 residues in the CDR3. Germline V gene data show CDR1 as MDHEN and CDR2 as SYDVKM. CDR3 DNA sequence: TGTGCCAGCTGGAGGAACACTGAAGCTTTCTTT. Its translation: CASWRNTEAFF.

The chain carries TRBV11-2 and TRBJ1-1; unclear D gene. V gave up 0 bases and J gave up 3 bases, with 11 bases separating them. Germline CDR1 reads SGHAT; CDR2 reads FQNNGV. This CDR3 comprises 15 residues. The CDR3 DNA reads as TGTGCCAGCAGCTTAGATCCGGGTTGGGACACTGAAGCTTTCTTT. It translates to CASSLDPGWDTEAFF.

V is TRBV7-9 and J is TRBJ2-7; a weak D match, TRBD1 (6 bases). This CDR3 region has 12 residues. Trimming pared 5 bases from V and 6 bases from J, leaving 11 bases between. CDR1 is SEHNR, CDR2 FQNEAQ, per germline (reference sequence). CDR3 protein: CASSPGDGEQYF. For the CDR3, the DNA is TGTGCCAGCAGCCCAGGGGACGGCGAGCAGTACTTC.

V and J are TRBV4-3 and TRBJ2-5; maybe TRBD1 (6 bases). Germline CDR1 LGHNA, CDR2 YSLEER. The CDR3 covers 14 residues. V was cut by 0 bases and J by 3 bases, with 8 bases left in between. CDR3 DNA: TGCGCCAGCAGCCAAGAAACAGGGAAAGAGACCCAGTACTTC. Protein sequence: CASSQETGKETQYF.

V gene TRBV10-1 combines with J gene TRBJ2-5, with D uncertain. The CDR3 covers 15 residues. The V gene lost 6 bases and the J gene lost 2 bases, with 16 bases spanning the gap. Germline assignment: CDR1 WNHNN and CDR2 SYGVQD (reference sequence). This CDR3 reads CASRDGLPGQETQYF. As DNA, the CDR3 is TGCGCCAGCAGGGATGGCCTCCCCGGGCAAGAGACCCAGTACTTC.

The V call is TRBV19, the J call TRBJ1-1; D remains unclear. The CDR3 is 12 residues long. V was pared by 2 bases and J by 6 bases, with 7 bases between. Germline values: CDR1 LNHDA, CDR2 SQIVND (reference sequence). The CDR3 protein is CASSISVSEAFF. In nucleotides, the CDR3 is TGTGCCAGTAGTATATCTGTTTCTGAAGCTTTCTTT.

The J gene is TRBJ2-2, the V gene TRBV5-1; possible D gene TRBD1, 6 bases. This CDR3 has 15 residues. Germline CDR1 SGHRS, CDR2 YFSETQ. V was clipped by 0 bases and J by 5 bases, with 11 bases between them. The CDR3 spells CASSLGHRETGELFF. CDR3 in DNA: TGCGCCAGCAGCTTGGGGCACAGGGAAACCGGGGAGCTGTTTTTT.

The rearrangement links TRBV7-6 to TRBJ2-3; 8 bases map to TRBD2. The CDR3 spans 16 residues. V was clipped by 5 bases and J by 4 bases; unmatched bases: 11. The germline V gene has CDR1 SGHVS and CDR2 FNYEAQ. The CDR3 reads CASSLLSGEGSDTQYF. CDR3 nucleotide sequence: TGTGCCAGCAGCCTCCTTAGCGGGGAGGGATCAGATACGCAGTATTTT. The whole variable domain, remainder taken from reference TRBV7-6 and TRBJ2-3, is GAGVSQSPRYKVTKRGQDVALRCDPISGHVSLYWYRQALGQGPEFLTYFNYEAQQDKSGLPNDRFSAERPEGSISTLTIQRTEQRDSAMYRCASSLLSGEGSDTQYFGPGTRLTVL.

The chain combines TRBV6-5 with TRBJ2-1; 9 bases are a match to TRBD2. V lost 7 bases to trimming and J lost 11 bases; unmatched junction nucleotides: 9. The CDR3 has 13 amino acids. Germline lookup yields CDR1 MNHEY and CDR2 SVGAGI. CDR3: CASKASGTPQQFF. CDR3 nucleotide sequence: TGTGCCAGCAAGGCTAGCGGGACCCCTCAGCAGTTCTTC.

The gene calls are TRBV4-1 and TRBJ1-3; D uncertain. Germline CDR1 and CDR2: MGHRA and YSYEKL. The CDR3 extends over 15 amino acids. Deletions cut 0 bases from V and 4 bases from J, with 10 bases between. CDR3 sequence reads: CASSQDSNGGNTIYF. CDR3 in DNA: TGCGCCAGCAGCCAAGATTCAAATGGCGGAAACACCATATATTTT.

The chain links TRBV6-6 to TRBJ2-5; 12 nucleotides align to TRBD2. The length of the CDR3 is 15 residues. V gave up 2 bases and J gave up 4 bases; unmatched junction bases: 2. The germline V gene encodes CDR1 MNHNY and CDR2 SVGAGI (reference sequence). In DNA, the CDR3 is TGTGCCAGCAGTTACCCGGGACTAGCGGGAGAGACCCAGTACTTC. This codes for CASSYPGLAGETQYF.

The chain employs TRBV11-3 and TRBJ1-3; no clear D. Looked up from germline, CDR1 is SGHNT and CDR2 is YENEEA. V was shortened by 3 bases and J by 0 bases, with 9 bases between the two germline ends. This CDR3 has 15 residues. The DNA of the CDR3 is TGTGCCAGCAGCTTGGGTCAGCGCTCTGGAAACACCATATATTTT. Its protein is CASSLGQRSGNTIYF.

J is TRBJ1-1 and V is TRBV12-5, with D perhaps matching TRBD1 (6 bases). V was shortened by 7 bases and J by 4 bases, with 10 bases between the two germline ends. This CDR3 region has 12 residues. Germline loops: CDR1 LGHNT, CDR2 FRNRAP. CDR3 in DNA: TGTGCTAGTGACAGGGAGGGCACTGAAGCTTTCTTT. It codes for CASDREGTEAFF.

CDR3 in DNA: TGTGCCAGCAGCTTAGTCGGCGGGAGGCCCACAGATACGCAGTATTTT. It translates to CASSLVGGRPTDTQYF. The rearrangement joins TRBV7-2 to TRBJ2-3; 8 bases are shared with TRBD2. This CDR3 contains 16 residues. Trimming at V came to 1 base and at J to 2 bases, leaving 5 bases not matched to a gene. In germline, CDR1 is SGHTA, CDR2 FQGNSA.

The genes are TRBV18 and TRBJ2-5, with TRBD2 matching over 12 bases. This CDR3 has 16 residues. Per the germline V gene, CDR1 is KGHSH and CDR2 is LQKENI. With 6 bases clipped from V and 1 base from J, the junction kept 6 bases outside the gene matches. CDR3 nucleotide sequence: TGTGCCAGCTCGCCTCTAGCGGGAGGGGGCCAAGAGACCCAGTACTTC. It specifies CASSPLAGGGQETQYF. Using reference TRBV18 and TRBJ2-5 for the parts outside the CDR3, the full variable domain is NAGVMQNPRHLVRRRGQEARLRCSPMKGHSHVYWYRQLPEEGLKFMVYLQKENIIDESGMPKERFSAEFPKEGPSILRIQQVVRGDSAAYFCASSPLAGGGQETQYFGPGTRLLVL.

The rearrangement links TRBV11-2 to TRBJ2-3, with TRBD1 matching 8 bases. The CDR3 has 15 amino acids. After removal of 4 bases from V and 4 bases from J, the junction contained 7 bases not matched to a gene. Germline CDR1 and CDR2: SGHAT and FQNNGV. This chain's CDR3 is CASSSTGVAPDTQYF. The CDR3 DNA is TGTGCCAGCAGCTCGACAGGGGTGGCCCCAGATACGCAGTATTTT.